This is a list of T cell receptor beta chains from one sample in a study of control samples from healthy donors and cancer patients. Libraries were prepared by immunoSEQ multiplex PCR; TCRdb keeps only in-frame clonotypes and omits some of them. The table has about 410,000 clones, roughly 90% seen once. The material sequenced was PBMCs. The receptors were sampled from a man aged 35 to 55 with head and neck cancer. CDR3s include the opening cysteine and the closing phenylalanine or tryptophan. Each record gives: J gene, V gene, CDR3 protein.

J gene: TRBJ2-2; V gene: TRBV15; CDR3 protein: CATSPPRGLNTGELFF
J gene: TRBJ2-2; V gene: TRBV18; CDR3 protein: CASSPRAGTGELFF
J gene: TRBJ1-4; V gene: TRBV18; CDR3 protein: CASSLYGSTNEKLFF
J gene: TRBJ2-1; V gene: TRBV28; CDR3 protein: CASSPGLAGGYNEQFF
J gene: TRBJ2-3; V gene: TRBV11-3; CDR3 protein: CASSPRGTSDTQYF
J gene: TRBJ2-7; V gene: TRBV28; CDR3 protein: CASSLQGSYEQYF
J gene: TRBJ2-3; V gene: TRBV6-5; CDR3 protein: CASSPPPGTDTQYF
J gene: TRBJ2-5; V gene: TRBV24-1; CDR3 protein: CATMDPGETQYF
J gene: TRBJ1-5; V gene: TRBV27; CDR3 protein: CASRPQGISQPQHF
J gene: TRBJ2-1; V gene: TRBV7-9; CDR3 protein: CASSLVEGGRARMENEQFF
J gene: TRBJ2-7; V gene: TRBV29-1; CDR3 protein: CSVADGSYEQYF
J gene: TRBJ2-5; V gene: TRBV7-2; CDR3 protein: CASSLRSSGRTLQETQYF
J gene: TRBJ2-5; V gene: TRBV7-3; CDR3 protein: CASSLGVGEKTQYF
J gene: TRBJ2-7; V gene: TRBV7-8; CDR3 protein: CASSPSGTYEQYF
J gene: TRBJ1-4; V gene: TRBV28; CDR3 protein: CASRPGTVGEKLFF
J gene: TRBJ2-2; V gene: TRBV27; CDR3 protein: CASSPLASGNTGELFF
J gene: TRBJ2-2; V gene: TRBV3-1/TRBV3-2; CDR3 protein: CASSSLARDTGELFF
J gene: TRBJ2-7; V gene: TRBV7-2; CDR3 protein: CASSLIGNNYEQYF
J gene: TRBJ1-1; V gene: TRBV6-2/TRBV6-3; CDR3 protein: CASSWVGLTEAFF
J gene: TRBJ2-7; V gene: TRBV20-1; CDR3 protein: CSASVREEDGEQYF
J gene: TRBJ1-2; V gene: TRBV5-1; CDR3 protein: CASSLGLGNYGYTF
J gene: TRBJ2-1; V gene: TRBV9; CDR3 protein: CASSVPGTSGSISIHNEQFF
J gene: TRBJ1-5; V gene: TRBV30; CDR3 protein: CAWNSQGDGVINQPQHF
J gene: TRBJ2-1; V gene: TRBV3-1/TRBV3-2; CDR3 protein: CASSRSGLAGSREQFF
J gene: TRBJ2-3; V gene: TRBV28; CDR3 protein: CASSLVGRADTQYF
J gene: TRBJ2-7; V gene: TRBV6-6; CDR3 protein: CASSRTRGLNYEQYF
J gene: TRBJ1-2; V gene: TRBV15; CDR3 protein: CATSSSTGNINYGYTF
J gene: TRBJ1-3; V gene: TRBV9; CDR3 protein: CASSPRVMSSGNTIYF
J gene: TRBJ1-1; V gene: TRBV6-5; CDR3 protein: CASSYMNRGANTEAFF
J gene: TRBJ1-1; V gene: TRBV7-5; CDR3 protein: CARRIGGRPEAFF
J gene: TRBJ1-5; V gene: TRBV19; CDR3 protein: CASSHGQGNQPQHF
J gene: TRBJ2-7; V gene: TRBV11-2; CDR3 protein: CASSFQTEIYEQYF
J gene: TRBJ2-7; V gene: TRBV6-1; CDR3 protein: CASSDPRQGTSYEQYF
J gene: TRBJ2-2; V gene: TRBV13; CDR3 protein: CASSLFLAGGVANTGELFF
J gene: TRBJ2-1; V gene: TRBV5-6; CDR3 protein: CASSSGRTSGRASYNEQFF
J gene: TRBJ2-5; V gene: TRBV3-1/TRBV3-2; CDR3 protein: CASSQDPETQYF
J gene: TRBJ1-1; V gene: TRBV6-1; CDR3 protein: CASSEKGQKVNTEAFF
J gene: TRBJ1-2; V gene: TRBV27; CDR3 protein: CVSRSPGRAYGYTF
J gene: TRBJ2-7; V gene: TRBV19; CDR3 protein: CASSPLATYEQYF
J gene: TRBJ2-7; V gene: TRBV4-2; CDR3 protein: CASSLLAGASYEQYF
J gene: TRBJ2-7; V gene: TRBV28; CDR3 protein: CASRSGNYEQYF
J gene: TRBJ2-3; V gene: TRBV3-1/TRBV3-2; CDR3 protein: CASSQDLTGGQDTQYF
J gene: TRBJ1-1; V gene: TRBV5-6; CDR3 protein: CASSLEPEGDLAEAFF
J gene: TRBJ2-5; V gene: TRBV28; CDR3 protein: CASSGAVQETQYF
J gene: TRBJ1-2; V gene: TRBV2; CDR3 protein: CASSVQSTYGYTF
J gene: TRBJ1-1; V gene: TRBV11-2; CDR3 protein: CASSLVSAVEAFF
J gene: TRBJ1-4; V gene: TRBV19; CDR3 protein: CASSIRDTANEKLFF
J gene: TRBJ2-2; V gene: TRBV5-8; CDR3 protein: CASSLGTGLPLNTGELFF
J gene: TRBJ2-5; V gene: TRBV4-2; CDR3 protein: CASSQADRGQETQYF
J gene: TRBJ2-1; V gene: TRBV28; CDR3 protein: CASSRAFDQRLF
J gene: TRBJ2-2; V gene: TRBV27; CDR3 protein: CASSPTGRGGELFF
J gene: TRBJ1-5; V gene: TRBV28; CDR3 protein: CASSLVPALNQPQHF
J gene: TRBJ2-7; V gene: TRBV27; CDR3 protein: CASSPHQGQSSYEQYF
J gene: TRBJ2-7; V gene: TRBV10-3; CDR3 protein: CAISETSGGLQGEQYF
J gene: TRBJ2-2; V gene: TRBV28; CDR3 protein: CASSRQFPGELFF
J gene: TRBJ1-6; V gene: TRBV5-1; CDR3 protein: CASSLGQTNSPLHF
J gene: TRBJ1-5; V gene: TRBV21-1; CDR3 protein: CASSKAGTQVEPQHF
J gene: TRBJ2-3; V gene: TRBV3-1/TRBV3-2; CDR3 protein: CASSPSGIWADTQYF
J gene: TRBJ1-1; V gene: TRBV27; CDR3 protein: CASSLEGATEAFF